The entry that follows covers one TCR beta chain sequence. This CDR3 contains 15 residues. V gave up 0 bases and J gave up 0 bases, with 7 bases separating them. Germline V gives CDR1 SGHTS, CDR2 YDEGEE. This record comes from a study of control samples from healthy donors and cancer patients. Sequencing used immunoSEQ multiplex PCR; TCRdb keeps in-frame clones, though not all of them. The table shows roughly 54,000 clones, with almost 96% occurring only once. This clonotype originated in a woman aged 30 to 39 in good health. J is TRBJ2-1 and V is TRBV5-8; no clear D. Specimen: blood. The CDR3 sequence: CASSLGQSSYNEQFF. CDR3 bases: TGTGCCAGCAGCTTGGGGCAAAGCTCCTACAATGAGCAGTTCTTC. Filled out from reference TRBV5-8 and TRBJ2-1, the complete variable domain reads EAGVTQSPTHLIKTRGQQATLRCSPISGHTSVYWYQQALGLGLQFLLWYDEGEERNRGNFPPRFSGRQFPNYSSELNVNALELEDSALYLCASSLGQSSYNEQFFGPGTRLTVL.